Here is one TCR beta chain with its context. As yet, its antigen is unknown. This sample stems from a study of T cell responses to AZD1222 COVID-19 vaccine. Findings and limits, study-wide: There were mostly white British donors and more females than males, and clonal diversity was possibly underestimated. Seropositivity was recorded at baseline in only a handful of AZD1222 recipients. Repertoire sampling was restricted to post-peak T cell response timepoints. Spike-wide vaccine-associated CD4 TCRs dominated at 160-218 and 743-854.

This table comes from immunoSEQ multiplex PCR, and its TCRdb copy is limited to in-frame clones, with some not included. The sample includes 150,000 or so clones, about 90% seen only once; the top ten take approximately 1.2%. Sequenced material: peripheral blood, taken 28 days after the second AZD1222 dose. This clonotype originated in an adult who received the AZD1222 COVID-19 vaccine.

The DNA for the CDR3 is TGTGCCTGGAGTGACGGGACAAGTTACAATGAGCAGTTCTTC. It encodes CAWSDGTSYNEQFF. The V call is TRBV30, the J call TRBJ2-1, with D maybe TRBD1 (6 bases). Germline CDR1 and CDR2: GTSNPN and SVGIG (reference sequence). The CDR3 totals 14 residues. Trimming removed 1 base from V and 4 bases from J, with 11 bases in between. The variable domain in full, with the rest retrieved from reference TRBV30 and TRBJ2-1, is SQTIHQWPATLVQPVGSPLSLECTVEGTSNPNLYWYRQAAGRGLQLLFYSVGIGQISSEVPQNLSASRPQDRQFILSSKKLLLSDSGFYLCAWSDGTSYNEQFFGPGTRLTVL.